This entry is about one TCR beta chain. Its antigen is not identified. An end of the junction does not agree with germline; a read error may underlie this. The entry originates in a study of blood T cells in healthy people across ages. General study results and limits: Higher diversity, along with more naive CD4+ cells, distinguished long-lived donors from aged donors. One million T cells yielded diversity estimates that were considered underestimates.

Each donor supplied roughly 9 milliliters of peripheral blood. Per-sample PBMC isolation yielded at least 6 million cells. The use of a sample-barcoded 5' primer and a J-beta primer mix characterized a second PCR of about 7 to 12 cycles. A single record per CDR3 protein comes from TCRdb applying MiXCR to the 5' RACE reads. The repertoire includes some 1.6 million distinct CDR3 sequences, about 35% of them detected once, and approximately 10% sits in the top ten. The CDR3 is 14 amino acids. Germline CDR1 SGHDT, CDR2 YYEEEE. This clonotype originated in a woman aged 30 to 39 in good health. V and J are TRBV5-6 and TRBJ1-2, with 7 positions matching TRBD1. Specimen: blood. This chain's CDR3 is CASSSGTANYGDTF. CDR3 DNA: TGTGCCAGCAGTTCCGGGACAGCCAACTATGGCGACACCTTC.